The rows below give T cell receptor beta chains drawn from one sample of a study of PD-1 blockade in classical Hodgkin lymphoma. The protocol was immunoSEQ multiplex PCR, while the TCRdb copy is restricted to in-frame clones and leaves out a portion. Among tens of thousands of clones, over 65% were seen once, and the ten largest hold 10% to 11%. Here the sequenced sample was peripheral blood mononuclear cells (PBMCs), taken at baseline. Receptors originate from a human donor with classical Hodgkin lymphoma. The CDR3 runs from the conserved cysteine through the conserved F or W. A D gene is named only where the DNA matches it firmly. Clone sizes are given selectively: once, few, many, or a class where the clone is expanded.

V gene	D gene	clone size	J gene	CDR3 protein	CDR3 DNA
TRBV5-8	.	.	TRBJ1-5	CASSLDLVGRQPQHF	TGTGCCAGCAGCTTGGACCTCGTGGGGCGGCAGCCCCAGCATTTT
TRBV7-4	.	.	TRBJ2-5	CASSQVAVQETQYF	TGCGCCAGCAGCCAAGTCGCAGTTCAAGAGACCCAGTACTTC
TRBV29-1	.	.	TRBJ2-5	CSVGETQYF	TGCAGCGTTGGAGAGACCCAGTACTTC
TRBV19	TRBD2	.	TRBJ2-1	CASSPLAGGYNEQFF	TGTGCCAGTAGTCCCCTAGCGGGAGGGTACAATGAGCAGTTCTTC
TRBV2	.	.	TRBJ2-7	CASSASVSYEQYF	TGTGCCAGCAGCGCTAGCGTCTCCTACGAGCAGTACTTC
TRBV7-2	.	.	TRBJ1-2	CASSLVGRDTYGYTF	TGTGCCAGCAGCTTAGTAGGCAGGGATACCTATGGCTACACCTTC
TRBV5-1	.	few	TRBJ2-1	CASSEDGSSYNEQFF	TGCGCCAGCAGCGAAGACGGTAGCTCCTACAATGAGCAGTTCTTC
TRBV5-4	TRBD1	.	TRBJ2-2	CAIQDRRNTGELFF	TGTGCCATCCAGGACAGGCGGAACACCGGGGAGCTGTTTTTT
TRBV6-5	.	.	TRBJ1-2	CASRKNGALYGYTF	TGTGCCAGCAGGAAAAACGGGGCCCTTTATGGCTACACCTTC
TRBV7-2	.	.	TRBJ2-1	CASSLHGLGDEQFF	TGTGCCAGCAGCTTACATGGTTTGGGGGATGAGCAGTTCTTC
TRBV5-1	TRBD1	once	TRBJ2-4	CASSFRTGGVGQNIQYF	TGCGCCAGCAGCTTCCGGACAGGGGGCGTGGGCCAAAACATTCAGTACTTC
TRBV7-9	TRBD2	many	TRBJ2-5	CASSAVGLATETQYF	TGTGCCAGCAGCGCCGTCGGACTAGCGACAGAGACCCAGTACTTC
TRBV6-6	.	few	TRBJ2-2	CASSYSSGVNTGELFF	TGTGCCAGCAGTTACTCCTCAGGGGTAAACACCGGGGAGCTGTTTTTT
TRBV18	TRBD1	.	TRBJ2-7	CASSPQLNIGQGFSYEQYF	TGTGCCAGCTCACCACAACTAAATATTGGACAGGGCTTCTCCTACGAGCAGTACTTC
TRBV18	TRBD1	.	TRBJ2-5	CASSPPGQGAGETQYF	TGTGCCAGCTCACCACCGGGACAGGGGGCCGGGGAGACCCAGTACTTC
TRBV5-1	TRBD2	.	TRBJ2-1	CASSLGLASNEQFF	TGCGCCAGCAGCTTGGGACTAGCCTCCAATGAGCAGTTCTTC
TRBV6-5	.	few	TRBJ2-7	CASSYSSEQYF	TGTGCCAGCAGTTACTCGTCCGAGCAGTACTTC
TRBV28	.	.	TRBJ2-2	CASRSISIRNTGELFF	TGTGCCAGCAGGTCAATCTCTATTCGGAACACCGGGGAGCTGTTTTTT
TRBV21-1	.	medium-sized	TRBJ2-7	CSRQPGQANYEQYF	TGTAGTCGCCAACCGGGACAGGCGAATTACGAGCAGTACTTC
TRBV4-1	TRBD2	once	TRBJ2-3	CASSQVSGPLLDTQYF	TGCGCCAGCAGCCAAGTTAGCGGGCCGCTTTTAGATACGCAGTATTTT
TRBV14	TRBD1	.	TRBJ2-7	CASSRGQASYEQYF	TGTGCCAGCAGCCGCGGACAGGCCTCCTACGAGCAGTACTTC
TRBV2	.	once	TRBJ1-1	CATHGYTDTEAFF	TGTGCCACTCATGGCTACACGGACACTGAAGCTTTCTTT
TRBV4-3	TRBD2	.	TRBJ2-3	CASSQGAGGDGTDTQYF	TGCGCCAGCAGCCAAGGAGCGGGAGGTGACGGCACAGATACGCAGTATTTT
TRBV7-2	TRBD2	.	TRBJ2-7	CASSFGLALYEQYF	TGTGCCAGCAGCTTTGGACTAGCCCTCTACGAGCAGTACTTC
TRBV2	.	few	TRBJ1-1	CASSEALGSQAFF	TGTGCCAGCAGTGAAGCGCTCGGCAGCCAAGCTTTCTTT
TRBV6-6	.	.	TRBJ1-5	CASSYSGAFNQPQHF	TGTGCCAGCAGTTATTCCGGGGCCTTCAATCAGCCCCAGCATTTT
TRBV27	TRBD1	.	TRBJ2-1	CASSQTGVPTYNEQFF	TGTGCCAGCAGTCAAACAGGGGTCCCCACCTACAATGAGCAGTTCTTC
TRBV6-4	.	.	TRBJ2-7	CASSDTWRGYEQYF	TGTGCCAGCAGTGACACATGGCGGGGCTACGAGCAGTACTTC
TRBV28	.	.	TRBJ2-7	CASSLTANEQYF	TGTGCCAGCAGTCTTACAGCCAACGAGCAGTACTTC
TRBV11-2	.	.	TRBJ2-7	CASSTQGYEQYF	TGTGCCAGCAGCACACAGGGATACGAGCAGTACTTC
TRBV28	TRBD1	.	TRBJ1-5	CASSLGQGFRQPQHF	TGTGCCAGCAGTTTGGGACAGGGGTTCCGTCAGCCCCAGCATTTT
TRBV27	.	few	TRBJ2-7	CASSFVGRRTYEQYF	TGTGCCAGCAGTTTTGTGGGCAGAAGGACCTACGAGCAGTACTTC
TRBV7-7	.	.	TRBJ2-1	CASSLRILAYNEQFF	TGTGCTAGCAGCCTACGGATACTTGCCTACAATGAGCAGTTCTTC
TRBV27	.	.	TRBJ2-7	CASSLYVGRNSYEQYF	TGTGCCAGCAGTTTATATGTCGGACGGAACTCCTACGAGCAGTACTTC
TRBV6-5	.	.	TRBJ1-2	CVSSYSTEAYGYTF	TGTGTCAGCAGTTACTCGACCGAGGCCTATGGCTACACCTTC
TRBV28	TRBD2	.	TRBJ2-1	CASSLCVLEAGGPNEQFF	TGTGCCAGCAGTTTATGCGTCCTTGAGGCGGGAGGGCCCAATGAGCAGTTCTTC
TRBV11-2	.	few	TRBJ2-2	CASSSYTGELFF	TGTGCCAGCAGCTCGTACACCGGGGAGCTGTTTTTT
TRBV28	.	.	TRBJ2-2	CASSGSTGELFF	TGTGCCAGCAGTGGTTCAACCGGGGAGCTGTTTTTT
TRBV5-1	TRBD2	.	TRBJ2-1	CASRRLAGSLYSYYEQFF	TGCGCCAGCAGAAGGCTAGCGGGATCCCTGTACTCCTACTATGAGCAGTTCTTC
TRBV11-3	.	few	TRBJ2-2	CASSSTGTGELFF	TGTGCCAGCAGCTCGACGGGCACCGGGGAGCTGTTTTTT
TRBV7-3	.	.	TRBJ1-1	CASSSNSFEAFF	TGTGCCAGCAGCTCTAACAGCTTTGAAGCTTTCTTT
TRBV6-5	.	.	TRBJ1-5	CASSYGAGGGQPQHF	TGTGCCAGCAGTTACGGGGCAGGTGGAGGTCAGCCCCAGCATTTT
TRBV7-9	.	.	TRBJ2-4	CASSLAANLENIQYF	TGTGCCAGCAGCTTAGCAGCGAATTTGGAAAACATTCAGTACTTC
TRBV18	.	few	TRBJ1-4	CASSPRATNEKLFF	TGTGCCAGCTCCCCTAGAGCAACTAATGAAAAACTGTTTTTT
TRBV9	.	.	TRBJ2-5	CASSVDWDSQETQYF	TGTGCCAGCAGCGTAGATTGGGACTCTCAAGAGACCCAGTACTTC